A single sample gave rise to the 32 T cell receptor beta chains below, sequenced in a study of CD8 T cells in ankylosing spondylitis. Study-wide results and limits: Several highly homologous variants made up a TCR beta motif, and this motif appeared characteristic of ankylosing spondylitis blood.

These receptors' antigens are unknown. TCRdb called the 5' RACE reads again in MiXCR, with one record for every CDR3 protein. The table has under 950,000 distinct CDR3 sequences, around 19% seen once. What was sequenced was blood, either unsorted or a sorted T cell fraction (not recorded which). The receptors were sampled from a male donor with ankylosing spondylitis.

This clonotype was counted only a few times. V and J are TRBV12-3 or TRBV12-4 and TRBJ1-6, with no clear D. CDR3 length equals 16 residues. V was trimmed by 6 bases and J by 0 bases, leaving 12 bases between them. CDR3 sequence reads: CASRLGLRSYNSPLHF. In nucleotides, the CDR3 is TGTGCCAGCAGGCTCGGATTACGCTCCTATAATTCACCCCTCCACTTT.

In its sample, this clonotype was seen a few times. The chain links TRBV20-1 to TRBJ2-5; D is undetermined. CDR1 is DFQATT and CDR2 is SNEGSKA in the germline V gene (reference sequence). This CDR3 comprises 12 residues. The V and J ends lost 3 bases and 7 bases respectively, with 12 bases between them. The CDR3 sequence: CSASWKPGTQYF. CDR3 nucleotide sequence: TGCAGTGCTAGTTGGAAACCTGGGACCCAGTACTTC.

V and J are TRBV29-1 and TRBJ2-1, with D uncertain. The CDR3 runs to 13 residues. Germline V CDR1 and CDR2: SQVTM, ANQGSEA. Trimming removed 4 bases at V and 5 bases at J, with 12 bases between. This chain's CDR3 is CSVARPLHNEQFF. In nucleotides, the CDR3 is TGCAGCGTTGCCCGCCCCCTACACAATGAGCAGTTCTTC.

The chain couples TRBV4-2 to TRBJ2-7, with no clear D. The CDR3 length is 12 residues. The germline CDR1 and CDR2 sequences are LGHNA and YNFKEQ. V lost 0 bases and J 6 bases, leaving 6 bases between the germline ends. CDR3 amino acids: CASSQDGGEQYF. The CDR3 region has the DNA TGTGCCAGCAGCCAAGATGGTGGCGAGCAGTACTTC.

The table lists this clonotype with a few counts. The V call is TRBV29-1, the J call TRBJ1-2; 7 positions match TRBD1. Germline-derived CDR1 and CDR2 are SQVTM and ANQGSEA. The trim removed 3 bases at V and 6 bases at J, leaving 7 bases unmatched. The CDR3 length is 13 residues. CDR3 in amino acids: CSVEYSGGDGYTF. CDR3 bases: TGCAGCGTTGAGTACTCAGGGGGGGATGGCTACACCTTC.

CDR3 DNA sequence: TGTGCCAGCAGCTTTACGCGGGGGGAAGCCTATGGCTACACCTTC. Translated, it gives CASSFTRGEAYGYTF. The V gene is TRBV3-1, the J gene TRBJ1-2, with D possibly being TRBD1 (5 bases). V was clipped by 5 bases and J by 4 bases, with 17 bases between them. Germline CDR1 and CDR2: LGHDT and YNNKEL (reference sequence). The CDR3 sequence is 15 residues long. The whole variable domain, remainder taken from reference TRBV3-1 and TRBJ1-2, is DTAVSQTPKYLVTQMGNDKSIKCEQNLGHDTMYWYKQDSKKFLKIMFSYNNKELIINETVPNRFSPKSPDKAHLNLHINSLELGDSAVYFCASSFTRGEAYGYTFGSGTRLTVV.

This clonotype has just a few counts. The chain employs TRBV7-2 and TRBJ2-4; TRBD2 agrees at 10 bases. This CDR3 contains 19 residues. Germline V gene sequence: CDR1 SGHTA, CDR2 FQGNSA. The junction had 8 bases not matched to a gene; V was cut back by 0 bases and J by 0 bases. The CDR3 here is CASSLAPGTSDLAKNIQYF. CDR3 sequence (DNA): TGTGCCAGCAGCTTAGCCCCCGGGACTAGCGACCTAGCCAAAAACATTCAGTACTTC.

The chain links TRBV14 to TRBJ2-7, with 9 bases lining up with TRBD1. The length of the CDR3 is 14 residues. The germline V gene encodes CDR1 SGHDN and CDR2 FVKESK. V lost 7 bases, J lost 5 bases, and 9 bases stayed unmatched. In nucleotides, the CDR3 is TGTGCCAGCACCCTGGGACAGGGTTACCACGAGCAGTACTTC. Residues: CASTLGQGYHEQYF.

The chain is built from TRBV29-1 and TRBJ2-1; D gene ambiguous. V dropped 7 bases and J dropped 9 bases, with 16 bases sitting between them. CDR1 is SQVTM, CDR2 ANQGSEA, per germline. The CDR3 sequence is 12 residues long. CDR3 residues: CSGSPDFGEQFF. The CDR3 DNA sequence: TGCAGCGGATCGCCCGATTTCGGTGAGCAGTTCTTC.

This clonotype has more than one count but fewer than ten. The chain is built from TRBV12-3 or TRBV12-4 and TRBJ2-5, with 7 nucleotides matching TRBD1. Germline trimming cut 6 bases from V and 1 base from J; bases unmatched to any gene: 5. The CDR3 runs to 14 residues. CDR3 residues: CASSPGQSQETQYF. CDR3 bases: TGTGCCAGCAGCCCGGGACAGTCCCAAGAGACCCAGTACTTC.

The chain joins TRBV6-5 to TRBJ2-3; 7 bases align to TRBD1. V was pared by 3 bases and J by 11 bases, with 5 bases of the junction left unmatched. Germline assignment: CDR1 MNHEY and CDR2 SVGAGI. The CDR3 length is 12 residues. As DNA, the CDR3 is TGTGCCAGCAGTTATGACAGGGAGAGGCAGTATTTT. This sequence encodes CASSYDRERQYF.

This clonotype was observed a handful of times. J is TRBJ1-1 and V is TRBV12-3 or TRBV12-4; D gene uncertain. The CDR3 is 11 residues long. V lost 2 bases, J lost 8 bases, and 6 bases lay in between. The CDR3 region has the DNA TGTGCCAGCAGTTTAAACAAGGAAGCTTTCTTT. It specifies CASSLNKEAFF.

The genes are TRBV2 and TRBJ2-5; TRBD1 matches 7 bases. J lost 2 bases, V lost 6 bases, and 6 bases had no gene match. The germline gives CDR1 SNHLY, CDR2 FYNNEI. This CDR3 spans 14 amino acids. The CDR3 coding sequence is TGTGCCAGCAGAGACGGCAGGGGGCAAGAGACCCAGTACTTC. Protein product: CASRDGRGQETQYF.

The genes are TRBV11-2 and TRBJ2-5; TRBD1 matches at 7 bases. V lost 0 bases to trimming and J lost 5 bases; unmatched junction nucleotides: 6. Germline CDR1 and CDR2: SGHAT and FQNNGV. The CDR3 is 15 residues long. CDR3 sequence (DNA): TGTGCCAGCAGCTTAGAGTCAGGGGGTGATGAGACCCAGTACTTC. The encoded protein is CASSLESGGDETQYF. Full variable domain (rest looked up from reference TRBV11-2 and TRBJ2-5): EAGVAQSPRYKIIEKRQSVAFWCNPISGHATLYWYQQILGQGPKLLIQFQNNGVVDDSQLPKDRFSAERLKGVDSTLKIQPAKLEDSAVYLCASSLESGGDETQYFGPGTRLLVL.

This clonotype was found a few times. DNA of the CDR3: TGTGCCAGCAGTCCCAGCGGGAGCGGCACCGGGGAGCTGTTTTTT. Its translation is CASSPSGSGTGELFF. The chain combines TRBV12-3 or TRBV12-4 with TRBJ2-2; 8 nucleotides agree with TRBD2. The V and J ends lost 5 bases and 4 bases, in that order; junction bases with no gene match: 6. This CDR3 spans 15 amino acids.

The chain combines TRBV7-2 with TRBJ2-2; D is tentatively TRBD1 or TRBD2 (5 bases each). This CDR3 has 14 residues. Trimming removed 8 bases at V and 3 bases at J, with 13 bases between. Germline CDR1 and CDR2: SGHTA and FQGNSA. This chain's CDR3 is CASRGNIYTGELFF. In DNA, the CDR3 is TGTGCCAGCCGGGGCAATATCTACACCGGGGAGCTGTTTTTT.

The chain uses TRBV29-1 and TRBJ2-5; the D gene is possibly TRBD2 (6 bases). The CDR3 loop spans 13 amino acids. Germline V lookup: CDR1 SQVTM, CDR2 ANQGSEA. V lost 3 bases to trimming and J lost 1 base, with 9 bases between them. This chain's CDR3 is CSVDLGGQETQYF. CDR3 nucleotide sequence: TGCAGCGTTGATTTGGGGGGCCAAGAGACCCAGTACTTC.

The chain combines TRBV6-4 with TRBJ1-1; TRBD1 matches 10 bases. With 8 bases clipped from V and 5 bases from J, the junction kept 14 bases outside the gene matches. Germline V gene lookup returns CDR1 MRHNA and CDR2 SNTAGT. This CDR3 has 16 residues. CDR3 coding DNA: TGTGCCAGCTTACCAGGGACAGGGGAAGTGCGTACTGAAGCTTTCTTT. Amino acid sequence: CASLPGTGEVRTEAFF.

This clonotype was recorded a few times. CDR3 in DNA: TGCAGCGTTGAAAACGCGGGAGCTGGCACAGATACGCAGTATTTT. It yields the protein CSVENAGAGTDTQYF. This chain connects TRBV29-1 to TRBJ2-3; 7 nucleotides match TRBD2. J gave up 1 base and V 2 bases, and 6 bases lay outside the gene matches. The CDR3 length is 15 residues. The germline V gene has CDR1 SQVTM and CDR2 ANQGSEA.

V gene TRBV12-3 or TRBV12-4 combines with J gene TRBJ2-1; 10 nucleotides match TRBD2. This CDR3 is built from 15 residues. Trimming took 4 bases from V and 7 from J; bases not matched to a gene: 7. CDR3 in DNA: TGTGCCAGCAGTTCCGAGCGGGAGGGAGGAAATGAGCAGTTCTTC. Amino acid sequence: CASSSEREGGNEQFF.

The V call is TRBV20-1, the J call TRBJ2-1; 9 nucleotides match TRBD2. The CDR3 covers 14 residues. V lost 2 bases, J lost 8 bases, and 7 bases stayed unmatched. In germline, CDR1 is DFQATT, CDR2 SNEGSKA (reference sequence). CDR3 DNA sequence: TGCAGTGCTAGACGACGCGGGAGGGTTGATGAGCAGTTCTTC. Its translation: CSARRRGRVDEQFF.

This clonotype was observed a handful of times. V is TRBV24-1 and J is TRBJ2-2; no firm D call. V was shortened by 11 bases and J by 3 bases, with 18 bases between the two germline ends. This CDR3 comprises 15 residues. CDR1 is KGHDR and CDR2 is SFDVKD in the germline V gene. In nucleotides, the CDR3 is TGTGCCATTTCTAAATCTACAGCTTACACCGGGGAGCTGTTTTTT. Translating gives CAISKSTAYTGELFF.

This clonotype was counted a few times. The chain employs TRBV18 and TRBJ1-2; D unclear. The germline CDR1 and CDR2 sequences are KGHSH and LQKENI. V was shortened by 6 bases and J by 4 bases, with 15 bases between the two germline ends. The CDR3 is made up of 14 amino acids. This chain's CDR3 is CASSTPWESYGYTF. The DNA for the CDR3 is TGTGCCAGCTCCACCCCCTGGGAATCCTATGGCTACACCTTC.

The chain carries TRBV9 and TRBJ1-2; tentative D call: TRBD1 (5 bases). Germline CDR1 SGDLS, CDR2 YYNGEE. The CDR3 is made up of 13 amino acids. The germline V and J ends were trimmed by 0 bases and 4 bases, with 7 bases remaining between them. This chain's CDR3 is CASSVGGTYGYTF. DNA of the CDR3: TGTGCCAGCAGCGTAGGGGGGACCTATGGCTACACCTTC.

CDR3 protein: CASSHNGARGYTF. The CDR3 DNA sequence: TGCGCCAGCAGCCATAATGGGGCTCGGGGCTACACCTTC. The rearrangement joins TRBV4-1 to TRBJ1-2, with a tentative D call TRBD1 (5 bases). The germline V and J ends were trimmed by 3 bases and 8 bases, with 13 bases remaining between them. The length of the CDR3 is 13 residues. Germline V lookup: CDR1 MGHRA, CDR2 YSYEKL.

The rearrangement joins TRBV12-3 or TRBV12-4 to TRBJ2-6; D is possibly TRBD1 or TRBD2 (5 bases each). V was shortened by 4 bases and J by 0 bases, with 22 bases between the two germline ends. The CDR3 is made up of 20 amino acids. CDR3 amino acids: CASSSASGTDPLSGANVLTF. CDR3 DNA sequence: TGTGCCAGCAGTTCTGCAAGTGGGACCGATCCACTCTCTGGGGCCAACGTCCTGACTTTC.

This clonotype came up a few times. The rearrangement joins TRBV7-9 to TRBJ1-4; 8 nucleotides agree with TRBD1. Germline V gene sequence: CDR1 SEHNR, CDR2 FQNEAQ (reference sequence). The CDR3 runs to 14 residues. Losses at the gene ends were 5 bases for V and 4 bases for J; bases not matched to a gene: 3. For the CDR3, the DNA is TGTGCCAGCAGCCCCAGGGGGCTTAATGAAAAACTGTTTTTT. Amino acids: CASSPRGLNEKLFF.

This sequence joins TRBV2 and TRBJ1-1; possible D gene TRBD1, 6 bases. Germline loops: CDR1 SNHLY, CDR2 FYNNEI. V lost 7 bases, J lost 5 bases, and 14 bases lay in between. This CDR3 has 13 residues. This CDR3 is CASKNRAYTEAFF. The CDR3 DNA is TGTGCCAGCAAAAACAGGGCGTATACTGAAGCTTTCTTT.

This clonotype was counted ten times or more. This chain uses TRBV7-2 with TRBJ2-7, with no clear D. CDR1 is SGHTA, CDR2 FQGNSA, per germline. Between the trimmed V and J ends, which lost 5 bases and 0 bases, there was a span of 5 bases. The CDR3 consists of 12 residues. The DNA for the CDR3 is TGTGCCAGCAGCCCGCACTCCTACGAGCAGTACTTC. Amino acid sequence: CASSPHSYEQYF. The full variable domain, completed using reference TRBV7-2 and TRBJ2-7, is GAGVSQSPSNKVTEKGKDVELRCDPISGHTALYWYRQSLGQGLEFLIYFQGNSAPDKSGLPSDRFSAERTGGSVSTLTIQRTQQEDSAVYLCASSPHSYEQYFGPGTRLTVT.

Here the CDR3 DNA reads TGTGCCAGCAGTCCTCGGACAGCTTTCTCTGGAAACACCATATATTTT. Its protein is CASSPRTAFSGNTIYF. This chain connects TRBV12-3 or TRBV12-4 to TRBJ1-3; TRBD1 might be the D (6 bases). The ends were cut back, 5 bases at V and 0 bases at J, with 14 bases in the middle. This CDR3 has 16 amino acids.

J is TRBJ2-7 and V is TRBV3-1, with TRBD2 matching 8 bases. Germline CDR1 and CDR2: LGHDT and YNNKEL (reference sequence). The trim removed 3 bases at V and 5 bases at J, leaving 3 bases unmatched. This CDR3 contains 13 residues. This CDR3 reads CASSHGLAHEQYF. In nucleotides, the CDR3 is TGTGCCAGCAGCCACGGACTAGCCCACGAGCAGTACTTC.

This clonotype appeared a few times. The CDR3 region is CASSSKTGPSGANVLTF. CDR3 coding DNA: TGTGCCAGCAGCTCTAAGACAGGCCCCTCTGGGGCCAACGTCCTGACTTTC. J is TRBJ2-6 and V is TRBV27, with D possibly matching TRBD1 (6 bases). Trimming removed 6 bases from V and 0 bases from J, with 15 bases in between. The CDR3 is 17 amino acids. Germline V CDR1 and CDR2: MNHEY, SMNVEV (reference sequence).